This T cell receptor (beta chain) was recovered during a study of blood T cell repertoires in COVID-19 (dated by TCRdb to about 2020). For context, the study as a whole: The collaborator samples originated in the United States, Italy and Spain and spanned the acute and convalescent phases of COVID-19. The repertoires were released in a freely available public database meant as a resource for research on the immune response to SARS-CoV-2. The material from the prospective study consisted of cDNA or gDNA derived from T cells, B-cell-depleted T cells, or PBMCs. A de-identified subject ID, COVID-19 status, age in years and sex were almost always included in the sample metadata. Where available, HLA class I and class II types were obtained from metadata supplied by the sample provider rather than from assay-based typing. Samples came from the ongoing ImmuneRACE study (first 160 participants) plus 1,254 subjects from 6 global collaborators. The dataset comprised deeply sampled blood TCRbeta repertoires from subjects exposed to, actively infected with, or recovered from COVID-19. The study at large found these results: How much clinical and demographic metadata was included differed by source and by participant, and the metadata was provided uncurated.

TCRbeta CDR3 regions were amplified from genomic DNA by means of the immunoSEQ Assay, a bias-controlled multiplex PCR. The paper's processing steps were these. Nucleated cell counts per sample were estimated from amplification of reference gene primers within the assay. To quantify the absolute abundance of each unique TCRbeta CDR3 rearrangement, sequence reads were collapsed and filtered. For each sample, productive Simpson clonality was calculated by taking the square root of Simpson's diversity index across productive rearrangements. TCRdb holds this immuneACCESS table with in-frame rearrangements only. Some clones are missing; in checked studies, unresolved V genes explain under half, and the rest has no known cause. V and J calls and clone size follow that table, whereas D and trimming were derived from the DNA. This sample holds 400,000 to 500,000 clones; roughly 90% were observed only once. The ten largest account for approximately 1.5% of the sample.

Only one count was recorded for this clone. The antigen it recognizes is unknown. Within one base of it there is no much larger clone, and no base qualities were kept. Participants in the prospective study were aged roughly 18 to 100 years, lived in some 24 United States geographic areas, and enrolled through a virtual design. In the prospective study, participants were assigned to cohorts based on the clinical history participants reported in a screening survey and a study questionnaire. A participant counted as exposed if, within 2 weeks of entering the study, that participant had been in contact with someone who had a PCR-confirmed or clinician-diagnosed COVID-19 case. In the prospective study, mobile phlebotomists collected whole blood, serum and a nasopharyngeal or oropharyngeal swab from each participant. Over an approximately 2-month period, participants in the prospective study had the option of providing additional blood draws and questionnaires. Before DNA extraction, blood samples from the prospective study were shipped at room temperature or frozen.

Via the germline V gene, CDR1 is MGHRA and CDR2 YSYEKL. Including the terminal cysteine and phenylalanine, the CDR3 comprises 14 residues. The sequence is cut down to CDR3 DNA, 42 bases in frame from base 1. V is trimmed back by 4 bases and J by 5 bases, and the junction contains 5 bases that no gene match accounts for. Sequencing input: PBMCs or T cells enriched from blood (not recorded which). The TCR was taken from a young woman who had been exposed to COVID-19. The receptor chain draws on TRBV4-1 and TRBJ2-5, with 9 bases matching TRBD1. The nucleotides are TGCGCCAGCAGCCCCGGACAGGGGTTGGAGACCCAGTACTTC. This translates into CASSPGQGLETQYF.